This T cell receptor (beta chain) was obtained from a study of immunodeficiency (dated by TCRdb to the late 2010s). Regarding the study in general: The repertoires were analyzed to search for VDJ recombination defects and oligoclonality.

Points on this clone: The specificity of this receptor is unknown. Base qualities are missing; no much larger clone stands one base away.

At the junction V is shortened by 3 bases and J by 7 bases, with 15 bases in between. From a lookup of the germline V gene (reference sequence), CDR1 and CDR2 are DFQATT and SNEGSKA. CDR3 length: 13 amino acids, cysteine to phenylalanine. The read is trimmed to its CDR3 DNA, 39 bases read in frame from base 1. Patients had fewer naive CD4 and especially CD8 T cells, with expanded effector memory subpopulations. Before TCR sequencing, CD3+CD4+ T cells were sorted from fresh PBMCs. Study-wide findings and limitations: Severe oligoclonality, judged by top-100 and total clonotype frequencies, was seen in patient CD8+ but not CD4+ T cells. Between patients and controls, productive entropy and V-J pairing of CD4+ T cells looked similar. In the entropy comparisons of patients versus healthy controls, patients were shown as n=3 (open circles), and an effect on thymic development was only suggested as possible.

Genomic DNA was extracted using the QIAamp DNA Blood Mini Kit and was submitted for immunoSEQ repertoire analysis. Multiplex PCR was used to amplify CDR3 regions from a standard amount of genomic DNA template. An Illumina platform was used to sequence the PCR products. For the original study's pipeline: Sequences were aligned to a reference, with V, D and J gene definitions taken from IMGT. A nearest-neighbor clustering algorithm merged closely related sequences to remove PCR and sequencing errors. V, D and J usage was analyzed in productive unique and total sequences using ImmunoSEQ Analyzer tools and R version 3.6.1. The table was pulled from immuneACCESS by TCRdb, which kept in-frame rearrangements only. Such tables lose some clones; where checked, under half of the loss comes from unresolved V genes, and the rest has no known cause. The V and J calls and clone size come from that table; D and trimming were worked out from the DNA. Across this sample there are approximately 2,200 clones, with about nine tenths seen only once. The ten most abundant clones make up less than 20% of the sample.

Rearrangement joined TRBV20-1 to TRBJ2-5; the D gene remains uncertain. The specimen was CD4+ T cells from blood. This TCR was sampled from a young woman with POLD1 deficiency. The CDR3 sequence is CSASNGPRRTQYF. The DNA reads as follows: TGCAGTGCTAGTAACGGACCAAGGAGGACCCAGTACTTC.